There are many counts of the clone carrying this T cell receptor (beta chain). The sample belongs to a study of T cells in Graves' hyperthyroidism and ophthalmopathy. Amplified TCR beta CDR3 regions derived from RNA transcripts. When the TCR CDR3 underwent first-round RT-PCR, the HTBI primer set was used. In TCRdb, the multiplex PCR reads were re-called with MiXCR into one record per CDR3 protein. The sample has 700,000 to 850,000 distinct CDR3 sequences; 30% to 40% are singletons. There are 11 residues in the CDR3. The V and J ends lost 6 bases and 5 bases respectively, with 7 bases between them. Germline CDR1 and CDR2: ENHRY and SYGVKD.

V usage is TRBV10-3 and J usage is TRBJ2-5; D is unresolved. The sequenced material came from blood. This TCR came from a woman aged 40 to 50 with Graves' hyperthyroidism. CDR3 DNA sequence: TGTGCCATCAGCGACGGTGAGACCCAGTACTTC. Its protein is CAISDGETQYF.